This is a list of T cell receptor beta chains from one sample in a study of OX40 agonist ivuxolimab in advanced cancers. Data came from immunoSEQ multiplex PCR; TCRdb stores just in-frame clones and leaves some out. The data hold about 28,000 clones, with around four fifths observed a single time. The specimen was CD4+ or CD8+ T cells sorted from blood, collected in a trial of the OX40 agonist ivuxolimab. The origin of the receptors is an adult with an advanced solid tumor such as melanoma, head and neck, liver or kidney cancer. The CDR3 runs from the conserved cysteine through the conserved F or W. D genes are given only for firm matches. Where a row states a size, it is once, few, many or the class of an expanded clone; other rows omit it.

j_call,v_call,d_call,clone_size,cdr3_nt,cdr3_aa
TRBJ1-5,TRBV4-3,-,-,TGCGCCAGCAGCCAAGATGAGTGGGGGCGACGAAATCAGCCCCAGCATTTT,CASSQDEWGRRNQPQHF
TRBJ2-1,TRBV5-5,-,-,TGTGCCAGCAGCTTGGGGTCAGGGTACAATGAGCAGTTCTTC,CASSLGSGYNEQFF
TRBJ2-7,TRBV5-4,TRBD1,few,TGTGCCAGCAGCTCCCGGGACAGGGGTAGGCTTGAGCAGTACTTC,CASSSRDRGRLEQYF
TRBJ2-2,TRBV9,TRBD2,once,TGTGCCAGCAGAGGAGGACTAGCGAACACCGGGGAGCTGTTTTTT,CASRGGLANTGELFF
TRBJ2-7,TRBV7-6,TRBD1,-,TGTGCCAGCAGCGCAGGGGGCGGGACGCTGCAGTACTTC,CASSAGGGTLQYF
TRBJ2-7,TRBV4-3,-,-,TGCGCCAGCAGCCAAGATAGTGGTGGAAACGAGCAGTACTTC,CASSQDSGGNEQYF
TRBJ1-1,TRBV4-1,-,-,TGCGCCAGCAGCCAAGACACTTGGACTCCTGATACTGAAGCTTTCTTT,CASSQDTWTPDTEAFF
TRBJ2-5,TRBV7-8,-,-,TGTGCCAGCAGCTCCCCGGACACCCAAGAGACCCAGTACTTC,CASSSPDTQETQYF
TRBJ2-3,TRBV19,TRBD2,-,TGTGCCAGTGCGCTGGTAGCGGGGGACACAGATACGCAGTATTTT,CASALVAGDTDTQYF
TRBJ1-3,TRBV19,TRBD1,-,TGTGCCAGTATCCCCCCGACAGGGGCTGATGGAAACACCATATATTTT,CASIPPTGADGNTIYF
TRBJ2-2,TRBV7-8,TRBD1,few,TGTGCCAGCACCAACTCTGGGACAGGGTTCACCGGGGAGCTGTTTTTT,CASTNSGTGFTGELFF
TRBJ2-7,TRBV4-2,TRBD1,medium-sized,TGTGCCAGCAGCCAAGAGAAGGGACAGGGGGCCTACGAGCAGTACTTC,CASSQEKGQGAYEQYF
TRBJ2-1,TRBV9,-,-,TGTGCCAGCAGCAAATCCGGCACATACAATGAGCAGTTCTTC,CASSKSGTYNEQFF
TRBJ1-1,TRBV13,-,-,TGTGCCAGCAGCTTAGAATGGGGAATGGACACTGAAGCTTTCTTT,CASSLEWGMDTEAFF
TRBJ1-2,TRBV6-5,TRBD1,few,TGTGCCAGCAGTTCCGGGACAGAAAACTATGGCTACACCTTC,CASSSGTENYGYTF
TRBJ1-5,TRBV19,-,medium-sized,TGTGCCAGTCGGACGGAGGGGTCAAATCAGCCCCAGCATTTT,CASRTEGSNQPQHF
TRBJ1-1,TRBV9,-,few,TGTGCCAGCAGCACTACCCCGCGAGGCACTGAAGCTTTCTTT,CASSTTPRGTEAFF
TRBJ1-4,TRBV7-9,-,once,TGTGCCAGCAGCTTAGAAGGGAACAGGGTAAATGAAAAACTGTTTTTT,CASSLEGNRVNEKLFF
TRBJ2-2,TRBV6-5,-,-,TGTGCCAGCAGTTACTCCGAGTTCAGGGAGCTGTTTTTT,CASSYSEFRELFF
TRBJ1-3,TRBV11-2,TRBD1,-,TGTGCCAGCAGCTCTACGGGACAGGGAATTCCTGGAAACACCATATATTTT,CASSSTGQGIPGNTIYF
TRBJ1-1,TRBV13,TRBD1,-,TGTGCCAGCAGCCCGGGACAGAGTCCTACTGAAGCTTTCTTT,CASSPGQSPTEAFF
TRBJ2-7,TRBV19,-,-,TGTGCCAGTAGTATTTTCCAGGGTTCCTACGAGCAGTACTTC,CASSIFQGSYEQYF
TRBJ1-4,TRBV4-3,TRBD1,-,TGCGCCAGCAGCCAGGGGACAGGGCCTAATGAAAAACTGTTTTTT,CASSQGTGPNEKLFF
TRBJ1-3,TRBV7-2,-,-,TGTGCCAGCAGCTTCGGAAGGGCTGGAAACACCATATATTTT,CASSFGRAGNTIYF
TRBJ2-4,TRBV5-4,-,-,TGTGCCAGCATGAACGAGCGAGCCAAAAACATTCAGTACTTC,CASMNERAKNIQYF
TRBJ1-4,TRBV4-2,TRBD1,-,TGTGCCAGCAGCCAAGGGGACAGGGAAGAGCAAAAACTGTTTTTT,CASSQGDREEQKLFF
TRBJ1-1,TRBV7-6,-,-,TGTGCCAGCAGCTCAGGTATTGGTACTGAAGCTTTCTTT,CASSSGIGTEAFF
TRBJ2-7,TRBV6-6,-,-,TGTGCCAGCAGAGACGAGGCCTACGAGCAGTACTTC,CASRDEAYEQYF
TRBJ1-5,TRBV30,-,once,TGTGCCTGGAGTGTACGGGGTCCTGGGCAGCCCCAGCATTTT,CAWSVRGPGQPQHF
TRBJ2-2,TRBV2,-,once,TGTGCCAGCAGTAAAAGCCCCCAGGGTATCACCGGGGAGCTGTTTTTT,CASSKSPQGITGELFF
TRBJ1-5,TRBV19,-,-,TGTGCCAGTAGTATAGACTCCGGGAACAATCAGCCCCAGCATTTT,CASSIDSGNNQPQHF
TRBJ2-1,TRBV6-1,-,-,TGTGCCAGCAGTGAACTTTGGGTCCAGAACAATGAGCAGTTCTTC,CASSELWVQNNEQFF